Below, one T cell receptor beta chain is given with its context. These data belong to a study of blood T cell repertoires in COVID-19. Study-level information: Samples representing acute and convalescent COVID-19 were sourced from the United States, Italy and Spain. T cells, B-cell-depleted T cells, or PBMCs supplied cDNA or gDNA.

Original analysis: Reference gene primer amplification gave nucleated cell count estimates. Assay used: immunoSEQ multiplex PCR; TCRdb lists only in-frame clones, some missing. The V and J calls and clone size were taken over from that table, and D and trimming were inferred from the DNA. The sample has some 130,000 clones; approximately 85% are singletons. Losses at the gene ends were 12 bases for V and 7 bases for J; bases not matched to a gene: 5. From germline, CDR1 is KGHDR and CDR2 SFDVKD. The CDR3 has 11 amino acids. The chain joins TRBV24-1 to TRBJ1-2; 9 positions agree with TRBD1. The receptor was isolated from a human donor in a cohort sampled during active COVID-19. Sequenced input: peripheral blood. CDR3 sequence: CAGGTGCGYTF. The DNA of the CDR3 is TGTGCCGGGGGGACAGGGTGTGGCTACACCTTC.